A single sample is the source of the 16 T cell receptor beta chains below, sequenced in a study of post-analysis software for immune sequencing data. Whole-study results and caveats: About five TRBV segments, including TRBV5-6, TRBV5-1 and TRBV20-1, were more frequent in patients than controls.

No antigen has been identified for these receptors. Each TCR beta cDNA library carried unique molecular identifiers. TCRdb used MiXCR to reprocess the PCR reads, holding one entry per CDR3 protein. The data contain about 770,000 distinct CDR3 sequences, approximately 44% of them singletons. Sequenced material: blood. The receptors here all came from a girl under 18 with multiple sclerosis.

The V call is TRBV28, the J call TRBJ2-5; a weak D match, TRBD2 (5 bases). This CDR3 has 16 residues. CDR1 is MDHEN, CDR2 SYDVKM, per germline. Trimming cost V 2 bases and J 2 bases, with 15 bases left between them. The CDR3 DNA reads TGTGCCAGCAGTTTAGGGAGAGGTAGTAAGCAAGAGACCCAGTACTTC. It codes for CASSLGRGSKQETQYF.

This clonotype was detected many times. The V gene is TRBV12-3 or TRBV12-4, the J gene TRBJ1-5, with 10 bases that match TRBD1. This CDR3 comprises 14 residues. V was clipped by 5 bases and J by 2 bases; unmatched bases: 0. The CDR3: CASSGQGGNQPQHF. The DNA of the CDR3 is TGTGCCAGCAGTGGACAGGGGGGCAATCAGCCCCAGCATTTT.

The CDR3 nucleotides read TGTGCCACCAGCAGAGTTTTAGCGGGAGGGAAAGAGACCCAGTACTTC. Protein product: CATSRVLAGGKETQYF. The V call is TRBV15, the J call TRBJ2-5; 11 nucleotides match TRBD2. Unmatched junction bases numbered 4, after V lost 1 base and J lost 3 bases. The CDR3 has 16 residues. Germline CDR1 reads LNHNV; CDR2 reads YYDKDF (reference sequence).

The chain links TRBV6-5 to TRBJ1-1; 10 bases align to TRBD1. This CDR3 contains 16 residues. The V and J ends lost 6 bases and 0 bases, in that order; junction bases with no gene match: 7. CDR1 and CDR2 from the germline V gene are MNHEY and SVGAGI. CDR3 DNA sequence: TGTGCCAGCAGGGCGGGACAGGGGAGTTTGAACACTGAAGCTTTCTTT. This sequence encodes CASRAGQGSLNTEAFF.

A note on this clonotype: Its ends do not fully match the called genes, so a read error is possible. This chain joins TRBV5-5 and TRBJ2-5; 9 bases are a match to TRBD2. CDR1 is SGHKS and CDR2 is YYEKEE in the germline V gene (reference sequence). The CDR3 consists of 15 residues. CDR3: CASSSLTLAGETRYF. The CDR3, as DNA: TGTGCCAGCAGCTCCTTGACGTTAGCGGGAGAGACCCGGTACTTC.

In its sample, this clonotype was seen once. Possible read error: a much larger clone is one base away. The J gene is TRBJ1-4, the V gene TRBV12-3 or TRBV12-4; perhaps TRBD1 as D (5 bases). The CDR3 spans 13 residues. CDR3: CASREGLDEKRFF. In DNA, the CDR3 is TGTGCCAGCAGAGAGGGGCTAGATGAAAAACGGTTTTTT.

CDR3 DNA: TGTGCCAGCAGGGGATCCGGGGCAGTCCAACTCACAGATACGCAGTATTTT. Its protein is CASRGSGAVQLTDTQYF. V is TRBV7-9 and J is TRBJ2-3; D may be TRBD1 or TRBD2 (5 bases each). The CDR3 has 17 amino acids. V shed 6 bases and J shed 2 bases, with 21 bases lying between them. From germline, CDR1 is SEHNR and CDR2 FQNEAQ (reference sequence).

This clonotype was seen more than once but under ten times. V gene TRBV20-1 combines with J gene TRBJ2-3; 7 positions match TRBD1. J gave up 1 base and V 5 bases, and 3 bases lay outside the gene matches. Germline CDR1 DFQATT, CDR2 SNEGSKA (reference sequence). CDR3 length: 13 residues. This chain's CDR3 is CSASGTGTDTQYF. The CDR3 DNA reads TGCAGTGCTTCCGGGACAGGCACAGATACGCAGTATTTT.

J is TRBJ2-3 and V is TRBV9, with 8 bases identical to TRBD2. There are 17 residues in the CDR3. J lost 2 bases, V lost 0 bases, and 8 bases had no gene match. Germline V lookup: CDR1 SGDLS, CDR2 YYNGEE. The DNA for the CDR3 is TGTGCCAGCAGCGTAGAGGCGGGAGGATACCTCACAGATACGCAGTATTTT. It codes for CASSVEAGGYLTDTQYF.

V usage is TRBV6-5 and J usage is TRBJ2-3; 7 bases fit TRBD2. Unmatched junction bases numbered 7, after V lost 2 bases and J lost 2 bases. The CDR3 spans 16 residues. Per the germline V gene, CDR1 is MNHEY and CDR2 is SVGAGI. The CDR3 DNA follows: TGTGCCAGCAGTTACATTGGGGGAGGGCCCACAGATACGCAGTATTTT. This encodes CASSYIGGGPTDTQYF.

This chain uses TRBV20-1 with TRBJ1-1, with TRBD1 as a possible D gene (5 bases). This CDR3 contains 14 residues. Trimming stripped 0 bases from V and 5 bases from J, with 13 bases between. Per germline, CDR1 DFQATT and CDR2 SNEGSKA (reference sequence). CDR3 in amino acids: CSARDLRGGTEAFF. The DNA of the CDR3 is TGCAGTGCTAGAGATCTCCGGGGCGGGACTGAAGCTTTCTTT.

The chain couples TRBV2 to TRBJ1-2; D ambiguous. Germline assignment: CDR1 SNHLY and CDR2 FYNNEI. The CDR3 extends over 14 amino acids. With 6 bases removed from V and 0 bases from J, the gap between germline ends came to 11 bases. The DNA for the CDR3 is TGTGCCAGCAGCCCAGAGACCGCTAACTATGGCTACACCTTC. It specifies CASSPETANYGYTF.

The chain is built from TRBV10-2 and TRBJ2-1; 7 bases are a match to TRBD2. The J call is in doubt because the DNA end fits TRBJ2-7 better. The CDR3 length is 13 residues. Germline CDR1 and CDR2: WSHSY and SAAADI. In DNA form, the CDR3 reads TGCGCCACCACGAGGGCGGGAGCCTGCGAGCAGTACTTC. Translating it yields CATTRAGACEQYF.

The chain joins TRBV20-1 to TRBJ1-1; the D gene is possibly TRBD1 (5 bases). This CDR3 spans 15 amino acids. From germline, CDR1 is DFQATT and CDR2 SNEGSKA (reference sequence). The V and J ends lost 0 bases and 1 base respectively, with 12 bases between them. Here the CDR3 reads CSARDSTEENTEAFF. The CDR3 nucleotides read TGCAGTGCTAGAGATTCGACAGAGGAGAACACTGAAGCTTTCTTT.

In DNA form, the CDR3 reads TGTGCCAGCAGCCCGCCCTGGGGGGCCAAAAACATTCAGTACTTC. Its translation is CASSPPWGAKNIQYF. The chain is built from TRBV7-9 and TRBJ2-4; perhaps D is TRBD1 or TRBD2 (5 bases each). The ends were cut back, 5 bases at V and 1 base at J, with 12 bases in the middle. The CDR3 loop spans 15 amino acids. CDR1 SEHNR and CDR2 FQNEAQ come from the germline V gene (reference sequence).

The chain combines TRBV27 with TRBJ2-4; TRBD2 matches at 7 bases. Germline V gene sequence: CDR1 MNHEY, CDR2 SMNVEV (reference sequence). This CDR3 has 16 residues. V lost 6 bases and J lost 0; bases outside the gene matches: 8. The CDR3 loop reads CASRLTSDVAKNIQYF. Here the CDR3 DNA reads TGTGCCAGCAGACTCACTAGCGACGTAGCCAAAAACATTCAGTACTTC.